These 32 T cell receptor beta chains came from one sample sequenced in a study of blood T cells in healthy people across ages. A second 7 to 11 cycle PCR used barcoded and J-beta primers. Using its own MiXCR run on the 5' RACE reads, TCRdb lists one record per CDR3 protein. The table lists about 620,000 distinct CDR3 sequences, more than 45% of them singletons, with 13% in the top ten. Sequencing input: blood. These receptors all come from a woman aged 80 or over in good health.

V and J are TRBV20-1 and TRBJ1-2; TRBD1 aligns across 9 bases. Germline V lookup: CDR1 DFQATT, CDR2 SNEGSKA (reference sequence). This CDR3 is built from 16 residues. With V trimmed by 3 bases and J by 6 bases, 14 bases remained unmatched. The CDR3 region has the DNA TGCAGTGCTAGCCAGCTCCGGGACAGGGTACTTCATGGCTACACCTTC. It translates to CSASQLRDRVLHGYTF.

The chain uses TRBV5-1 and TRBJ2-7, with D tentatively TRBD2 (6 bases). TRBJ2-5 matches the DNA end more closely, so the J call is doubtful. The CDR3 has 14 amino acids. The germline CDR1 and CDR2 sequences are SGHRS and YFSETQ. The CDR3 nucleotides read TGCGCCAGCAGCGTGCTTACTAGCCCGGCGACCCAGTACTTC. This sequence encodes CASSVLTSPATQYF.

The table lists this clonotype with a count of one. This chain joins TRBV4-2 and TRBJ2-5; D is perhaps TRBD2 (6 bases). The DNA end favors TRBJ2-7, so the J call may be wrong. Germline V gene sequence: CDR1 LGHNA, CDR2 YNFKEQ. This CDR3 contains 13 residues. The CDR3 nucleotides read TGTGCCAGCAGCACGCCGGGAGCCTACGAGCAGTACTTC. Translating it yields CASSTPGAYEQYF.

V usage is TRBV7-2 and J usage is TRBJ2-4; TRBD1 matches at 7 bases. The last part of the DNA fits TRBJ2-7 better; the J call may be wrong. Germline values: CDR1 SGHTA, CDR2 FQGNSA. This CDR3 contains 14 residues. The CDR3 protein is CASSQDRELYEQYF. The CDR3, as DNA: TGTGCCAGCAGCCAAGACAGGGAGCTGTACGAGCAGTACTTC.

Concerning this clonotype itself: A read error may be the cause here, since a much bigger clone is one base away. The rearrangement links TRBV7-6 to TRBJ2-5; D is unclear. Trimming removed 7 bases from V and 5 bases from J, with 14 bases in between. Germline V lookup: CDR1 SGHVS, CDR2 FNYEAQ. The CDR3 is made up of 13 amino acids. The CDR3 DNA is TGTGCCAGCAACTTGTGGTATTTGGAGACCCAGTACTTC. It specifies CASNLWYLETQYF.

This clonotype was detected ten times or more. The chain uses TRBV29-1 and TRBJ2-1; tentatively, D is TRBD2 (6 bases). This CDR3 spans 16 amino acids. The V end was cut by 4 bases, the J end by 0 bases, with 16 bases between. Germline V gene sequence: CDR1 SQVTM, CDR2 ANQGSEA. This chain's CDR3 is CSVGGNGPSSYNEQFF. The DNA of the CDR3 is TGCAGCGTTGGCGGGAACGGACCAAGCTCCTACAATGAGCAGTTCTTC.

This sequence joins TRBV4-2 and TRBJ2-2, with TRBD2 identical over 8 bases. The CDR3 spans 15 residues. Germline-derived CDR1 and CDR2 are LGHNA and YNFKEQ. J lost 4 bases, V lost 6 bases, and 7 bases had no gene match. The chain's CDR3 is CASRGGRMSTGELFF. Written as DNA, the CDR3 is TGTGCCAGCAGAGGCGGGAGGATGTCCACCGGGGAGCTGTTTTTT.

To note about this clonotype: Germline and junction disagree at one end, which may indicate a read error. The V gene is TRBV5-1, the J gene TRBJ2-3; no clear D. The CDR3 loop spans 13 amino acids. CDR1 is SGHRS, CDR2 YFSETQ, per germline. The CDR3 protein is CVSTAMGTDTQYF. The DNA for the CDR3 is TGCGTCAGCACCGCGATGGGTACAGATACGCAGTATTTT.

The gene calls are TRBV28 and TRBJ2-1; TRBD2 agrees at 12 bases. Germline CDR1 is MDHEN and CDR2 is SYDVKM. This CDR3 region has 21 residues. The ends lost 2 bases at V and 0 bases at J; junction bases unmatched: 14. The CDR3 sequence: CASSLRIWASGRGSSYNEQFF. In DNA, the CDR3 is TGTGCCAGCAGTTTACGTATTTGGGCTAGCGGGAGGGGGAGCTCCTACAATGAGCAGTTCTTC.

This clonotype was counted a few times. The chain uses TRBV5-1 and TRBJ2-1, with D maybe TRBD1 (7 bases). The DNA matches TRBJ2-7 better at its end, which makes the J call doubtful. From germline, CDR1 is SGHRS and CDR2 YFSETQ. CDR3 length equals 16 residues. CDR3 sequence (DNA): TGCGCCAGCAGCAGTTTTGGCGGGACAGCCTACAATGAGCAGTACTTC. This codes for CASSSFGGTAYNEQYF.

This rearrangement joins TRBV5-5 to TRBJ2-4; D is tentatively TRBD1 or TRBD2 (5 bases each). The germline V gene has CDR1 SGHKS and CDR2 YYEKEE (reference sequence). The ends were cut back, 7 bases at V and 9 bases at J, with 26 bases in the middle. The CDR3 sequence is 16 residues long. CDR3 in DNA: TGTGCCAGCGCTTCGGACCGGGGCCGAAATGAATTCATTCAGTACTTC. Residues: CASASDRGRNEFIQYF.

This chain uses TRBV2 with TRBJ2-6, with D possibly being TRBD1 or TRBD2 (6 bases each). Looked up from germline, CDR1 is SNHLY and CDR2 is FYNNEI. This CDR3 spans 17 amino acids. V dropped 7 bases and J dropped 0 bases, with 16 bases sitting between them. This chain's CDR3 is CASKTGTLASGANVLTF. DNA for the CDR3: TGTGCCAGCAAGACCGGGACACTAGCCTCTGGGGCCAACGTCCTGACTTTC.

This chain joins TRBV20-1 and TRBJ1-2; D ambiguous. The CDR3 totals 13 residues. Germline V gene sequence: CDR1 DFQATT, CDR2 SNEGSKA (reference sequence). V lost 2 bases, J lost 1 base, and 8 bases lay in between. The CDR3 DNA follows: TGCAGTGCTAGACATCGAGATAACTATGGCTACACCTTC. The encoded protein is CSARHRDNYGYTF.

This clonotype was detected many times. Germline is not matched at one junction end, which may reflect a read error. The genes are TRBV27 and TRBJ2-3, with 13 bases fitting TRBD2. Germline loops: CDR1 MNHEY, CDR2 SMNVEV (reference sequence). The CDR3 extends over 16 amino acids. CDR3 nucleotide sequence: TGTTCCAGCAGTCTCCCGGGACTAGCGGGACTCCATACGCAGTATTTT. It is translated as CSSSLPGLAGLHTQYF.

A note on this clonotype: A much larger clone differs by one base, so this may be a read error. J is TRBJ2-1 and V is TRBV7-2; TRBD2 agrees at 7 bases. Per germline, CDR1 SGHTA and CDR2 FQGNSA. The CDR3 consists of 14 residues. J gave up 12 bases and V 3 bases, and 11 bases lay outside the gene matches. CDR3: CASSFRAGTHGQFF. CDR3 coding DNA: TGTGCCAGCAGCTTTAGAGCGGGAACACATGGGCAGTTCTTC.

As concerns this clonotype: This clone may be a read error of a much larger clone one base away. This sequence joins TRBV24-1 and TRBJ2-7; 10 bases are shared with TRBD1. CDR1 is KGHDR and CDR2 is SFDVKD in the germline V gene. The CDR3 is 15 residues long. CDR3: CTTSDSRTGGREQYF. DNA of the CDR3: TGTACCACCAGTGATTCAAGGACAGGGGGACGAGAGCAGTACTTC.

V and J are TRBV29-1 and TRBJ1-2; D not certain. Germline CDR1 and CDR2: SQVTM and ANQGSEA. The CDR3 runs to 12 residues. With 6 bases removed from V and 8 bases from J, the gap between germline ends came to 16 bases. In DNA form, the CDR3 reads TGCAGCGTGGCCGTTTCCACGGGCGGCTACACCTTC. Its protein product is CSVAVSTGGYTF.

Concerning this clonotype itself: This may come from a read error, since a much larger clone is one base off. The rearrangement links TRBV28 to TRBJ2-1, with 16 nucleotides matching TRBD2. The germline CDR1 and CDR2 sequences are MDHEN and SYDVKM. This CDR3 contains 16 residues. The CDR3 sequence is CANSFGGLAGGNEQFF. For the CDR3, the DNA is TGTGCCAACAGTTTCGGGGGACTAGCGGGAGGGAATGAGCAGTTCTTC.

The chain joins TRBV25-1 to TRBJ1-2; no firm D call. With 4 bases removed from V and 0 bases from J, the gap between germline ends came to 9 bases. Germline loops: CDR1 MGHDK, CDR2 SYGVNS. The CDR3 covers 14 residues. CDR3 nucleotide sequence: TGTGCCAGCAGTGTATCCGGGGCTAACTATGGCTACACCTTC. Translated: CASSVSGANYGYTF.

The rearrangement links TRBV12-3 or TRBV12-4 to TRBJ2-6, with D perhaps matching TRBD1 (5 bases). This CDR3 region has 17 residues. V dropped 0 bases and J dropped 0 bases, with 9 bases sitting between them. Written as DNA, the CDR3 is TGTGCCAGCAGTTTAGCTGACAGTTTCTCTGGGGCCAACGTCCTGACTTTC. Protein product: CASSLADSFSGANVLTF.

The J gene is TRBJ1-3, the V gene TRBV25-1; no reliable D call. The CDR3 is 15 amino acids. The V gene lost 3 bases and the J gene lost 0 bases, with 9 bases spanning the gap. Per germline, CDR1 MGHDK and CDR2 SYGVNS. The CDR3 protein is CASSDARGSGNTIYF. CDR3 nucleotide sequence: TGTGCCAGCAGTGATGCGCGGGGCTCTGGAAACACCATATATTTT.

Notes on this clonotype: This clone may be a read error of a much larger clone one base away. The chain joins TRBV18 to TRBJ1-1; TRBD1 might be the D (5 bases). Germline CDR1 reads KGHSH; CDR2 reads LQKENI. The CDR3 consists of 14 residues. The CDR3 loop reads CAGSPGPQNTEAFF. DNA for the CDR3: TGTGCCGGCTCACCAGGGCCACAGAACACTGAAGCTTTCTTT.

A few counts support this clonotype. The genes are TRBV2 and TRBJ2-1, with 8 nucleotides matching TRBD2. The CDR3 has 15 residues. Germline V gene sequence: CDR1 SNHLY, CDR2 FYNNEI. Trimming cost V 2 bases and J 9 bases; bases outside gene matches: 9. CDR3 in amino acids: CASSEFGGASGEQFF. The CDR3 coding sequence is TGTGCCAGCAGTGAATTCGGGGGGGCTTCCGGTGAGCAGTTCTTC.

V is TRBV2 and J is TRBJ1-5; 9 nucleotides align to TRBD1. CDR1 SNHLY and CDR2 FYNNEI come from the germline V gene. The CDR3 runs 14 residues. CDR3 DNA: TGTGGGATCCCGGGACAGGGACCGATGCAGCCCCAGCATTTT. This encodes CGIPGQGPMQPQHF.

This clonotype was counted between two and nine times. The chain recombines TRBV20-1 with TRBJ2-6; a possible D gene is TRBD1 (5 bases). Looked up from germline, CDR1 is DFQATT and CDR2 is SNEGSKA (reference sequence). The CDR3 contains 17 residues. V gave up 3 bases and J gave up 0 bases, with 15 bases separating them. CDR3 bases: TGCAGTGCTAGGTTGTCAGTGGGGCGCTCTGGGGCCAACGTCCTGACTTTC. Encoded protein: CSARLSVGRSGANVLTF.

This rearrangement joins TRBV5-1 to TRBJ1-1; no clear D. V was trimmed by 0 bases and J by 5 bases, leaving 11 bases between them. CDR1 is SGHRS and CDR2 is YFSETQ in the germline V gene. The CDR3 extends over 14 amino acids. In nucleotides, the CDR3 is TGCGCCAGCAGCTTGGTAGGGCGAGGGACTGAAGCTTTCTTT. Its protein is CASSLVGRGTEAFF.

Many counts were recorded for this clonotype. CDR3 in DNA: TGCGCCAGCAGCCCGACTCCCTCCTCCTATGGCTACACCTTC. Protein sequence: CASSPTPSSYGYTF. The chain has TRBV4-1 and TRBJ1-2; D not certain. The CDR3 runs 14 residues. Deletions cut 4 bases from V and 4 bases from J, with 13 bases between. In germline, CDR1 is MGHRA, CDR2 YSYEKL.

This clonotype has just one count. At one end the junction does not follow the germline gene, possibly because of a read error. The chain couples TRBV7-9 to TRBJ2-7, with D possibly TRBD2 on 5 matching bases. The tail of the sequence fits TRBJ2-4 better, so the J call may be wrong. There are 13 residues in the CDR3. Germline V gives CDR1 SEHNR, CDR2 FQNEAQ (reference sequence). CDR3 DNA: TGTGCCAGCAGCGTAGCAGGAGGAGACATTCAGTACTTC. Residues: CASSVAGGDIQYF.

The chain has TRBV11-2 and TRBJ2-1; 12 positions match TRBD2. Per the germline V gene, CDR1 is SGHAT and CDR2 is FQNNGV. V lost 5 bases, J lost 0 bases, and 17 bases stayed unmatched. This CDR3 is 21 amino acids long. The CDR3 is CASSHPGASGRGGLSYNEQFF. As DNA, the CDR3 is TGTGCCAGCAGCCACCCGGGGGCTAGCGGGAGGGGTGGGCTCTCCTACAATGAGCAGTTCTTC.

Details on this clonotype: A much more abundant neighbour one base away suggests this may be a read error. CDR3 bases: TGTGCCCGCACCATTGGGGGTAGCGGCCACAATGAGCAGTTCTTC. Translated: CARTIGGSGHNEQFF. V and J are TRBV11-3 and TRBJ2-1, with D maybe TRBD2 (6 bases). The CDR3 covers 15 residues. Germline lookup yields CDR1 SGHNT and CDR2 YENEEA. Trimming left V 11 bases short and J 5 bases short, with 22 bases between.

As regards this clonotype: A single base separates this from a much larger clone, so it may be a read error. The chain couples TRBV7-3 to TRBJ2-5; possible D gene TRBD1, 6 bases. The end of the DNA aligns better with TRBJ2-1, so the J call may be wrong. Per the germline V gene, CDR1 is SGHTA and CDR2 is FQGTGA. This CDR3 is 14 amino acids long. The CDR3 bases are TGTGCCAGCAGCTCACTGGGGGCCAAAGAGACCCAGTTCTTC. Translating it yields CASSSLGAKETQFF.

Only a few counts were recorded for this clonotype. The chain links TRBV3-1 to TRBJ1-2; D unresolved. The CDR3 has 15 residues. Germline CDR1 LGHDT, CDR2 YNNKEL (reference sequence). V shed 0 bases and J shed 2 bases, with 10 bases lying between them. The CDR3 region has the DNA TGTGCCAGCAGCCAAGATGGGTCACAAAACTATGGCTACACCTTC. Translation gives CASSQDGSQNYGYTF. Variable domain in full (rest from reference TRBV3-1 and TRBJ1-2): DTAVSQTPKYLVTQMGNDKSIKCEQNLGHDTMYWYKQDSKKFLKIMFSYNNKELIINETVPNRFSPKSPDKAHLNLHINSLELGDSAVYFCASSQDGSQNYGYTFGSGTRLTVV.